This T cell receptor beta chain was sequenced during a study of CD8 T cells in ankylosing spondylitis. Each CDR3 protein gets one entry after TCRdb re-called the 5' RACE reads with MiXCR. The sample consists of a few hundred thousand distinct CDR3 sequences, about an eighth of them appearing once. This clonotype was picked up a small number of times. The antigen remains unidentified. The germline gives CDR1 DFQATT, CDR2 SNEGSKA (reference sequence). CDR3 size: 16 residues. J was trimmed by 3 bases and V by 5 bases; bases with no gene match: 3. Study results and caveats: Relatively rare in peripheral blood, disease-linked clones were also CD8+. Characteristic of ankylosing spondylitis blood, it appeared, was a TCR beta motif comprising about 8 highly homologous variants. According to the report, clones linked to the disease were significantly enriched in matched synovial fluid samples taken from ankylosing spondylitis patients.

The specimen was blood, either unsorted or a sorted T cell fraction (not recorded which). This chain links TRBV20-1 with TRBJ2-2; TRBD2 matches 16 bases. The sequence was collected from a male donor with ankylosing spondylitis. CDR3 nucleotides: TGCAGTGCTCGGGGACTAGCGGGAGGGGACACCGGGGAGCTGTTTTTT. It yields the protein CSARGLAGGDTGELFF.